This TCR beta chain is from a study of early T cells in non-severe SARS-CoV-2 infection. Study-level background: Bulk RNA from unsorted whole blood was sequenced; chains were unpaired. Study findings and constraints: Matching results from VDJdb favored anti-spike CD8 responses, leaving private and CD4 specificities undetected.

Individual cDNA molecules carried attached unique molecular identifiers. TCRdb re-called the 5' RACE reads with MiXCR, one entry per CDR3 protein. The table has under 65,000 distinct CDR3 sequences, under 15% seen once. V was cut by 8 bases and J by 8 bases, with 14 bases left in between. Germline assignment: CDR1 MNHEY and CDR2 SMNVEV (reference sequence). The CDR3 has 12 residues. The sample holds many counts of this clonotype. What it binds is not known. The chain employs TRBV27 and TRBJ2-3; D uncertain. Sequencing was done on a sample of whole blood. This TCR was recovered from an adult who was a healthcare worker with PCR-confirmed SARS-CoV-2 infection or an uninfected control (not recorded which). The CDR3, as DNA: TGTGCCAGCTATGCCCGGTATGGTACGCAGTATTTT. Protein sequence: CASYARYGTQYF.